The present TCR beta chain was sequenced within a study of CDR3 diversity in severe acne. This clonotype was detected ten times or more. Each CDR3 protein gets one entry after TCRdb re-called the PCR reads with MiXCR. The sample holds tens of thousands of distinct CDR3 sequences, over 40% seen once. Germline V gene data show CDR1 as LNHDA and CDR2 as SQIVND (reference sequence). The V end lost 3 bases, the J end lost 7 bases, and 16 bases lay between the germline ends. This CDR3 is built from 15 residues. What was sequenced was blood. The receptor was derived from a male donor in good health, without acne. The chain uses TRBV19 and TRBJ1-5; TRBD1 is a possible D gene (6 bases). The CDR3 protein is CASSMSGGAEQPQHF. The CDR3, as DNA: TGTGCCAGTAGTATGTCGGGGGGGGCAGAGCAGCCCCAGCATTTT.